This T cell receptor beta chain comes out of a study of siplizumab effects on memory and regulatory T cells. In its sample, this clone was seen once. What it binds is unknown. Assay used: immunoSEQ multiplex PCR; TCRdb lists only in-frame clones, some missing. The sample contains about 48,000 clones, roughly 84% of which appear only once. Findings and caveats of the study: A naive or memory phenotype could not be assigned to roughly 75-97% of the proliferating CD4+ or CD8+ clones. With siplizumab, cumulative frequency of CD4+ memory-derived alloreactive sequences dropped significantly.

Sequencing was done on a sample of naive CD8+ T cells sorted from blood. The origin of this receptor is a human donor in good health.

The DNA for the CDR3 is TGTGCCAGCAGCCAATGGGAGTCCTCTGGAAACACCATATATTTT. Amino acid sequence: CASSQWESSGNTIYF. The chain is built from TRBV6-5 and TRBJ1-3; D gene ambiguous. CDR1 is MNHEY, CDR2 SVGAGI, per germline. V gave up 6 bases and J gave up 0 bases, with 12 bases separating them. CDR3 length: 15 amino acids.